This TCR beta chain was retrieved from a study of T cell repertoires and HLA-DP antigens. Overall study findings and caveats: Against one allele, clones undetected before culture averaged about 35%; against the other, 50.6%.

Pre-culture CD4+ samples were sequenced deeply, targeting roughly 200,000 T cell genomes. Libraries were prepared by immunoSEQ multiplex PCR; TCRdb keeps only in-frame clonotypes and omits some of them. The sample yields roughly 120,000 clones, 80% to 95% seen once. CDR1 and CDR2 (germline): LNHDA, SQIVND (reference sequence). This CDR3 spans 14 amino acids. The ends were cut back, 4 bases at V and 7 bases at J, with 14 bases in the middle. This clone was counted once. Antigen: not known. This TCR was recovered from a woman aged 18-29 years in good health and CMV-seronegative. Sample: CD4+ T cells from PBMCs. J is TRBJ1-5 and V is TRBV19; tentative D call: TRBD1 (5 bases). In nucleotides, the CDR3 is TGTGCCAGTAGTACCGGGAGAGACAGACAGCCCCAGCATTTT. It translates to CASSTGRDRQPQHF.